The 25 T cell receptor beta chains below were found in one sample sequenced in a study of shared clonotypes between healthy human individuals. Assay: immunoSEQ multiplex PCR; the TCRdb copy retains only in-frame clones and omits some. The profile shows roughly 2.5 million clones, approximately 90% of them singletons. Sequencing input: naive CD4+ T cells sorted from blood. Subset in this sample: CD45RA+ positively selected. The receptors derive from a man between 18 and 29 years old in good health.

The V gene is TRBV10-3, the J gene TRBJ1-3; 8 bases agree with TRBD1. There are 17 residues in the CDR3. Germline V lookup: CDR1 ENHRY, CDR2 SYGVKD. Germline trimming cut 4 bases from V and 0 bases from J; bases unmatched to any gene: 8. The CDR3 loop is CAISADRESFSGNTIYF. The DNA for the CDR3 is TGTGCCATCAGTGCGGACAGGGAATCGTTCTCTGGAAACACCATATATTTT.

V is TRBV5-1 and J is TRBJ2-7; 7 bases match TRBD1. V trimming: 1 base; J trimming: 0 bases; junction bases outside the gene matches: 7. Looked up from germline, CDR1 is SGHRS and CDR2 is YFSETQ. The CDR3 length is 16 residues. DNA of the CDR3: TGCGCCAGCAGCTTGAGGGGCAGGGGGTACTCCTACGAGCAGTACTTC. Translated: CASSLRGRGYSYEQYF.

This sequence joins TRBV30 and TRBJ1-6; D gene ambiguous. The V gene's germline CDR1 is GTSNPN and CDR2 SVGIG (reference sequence). Trimming pared 4 bases from V and 3 bases from J, leaving 4 bases between. The CDR3 runs to 12 residues. CDR3 DNA: TGTGCCTGGACGGACTATAATTCACCCCTCCACTTT. It encodes CAWTDYNSPLHF.

The V gene is TRBV5-1, the J gene TRBJ2-1; D ambiguous. CDR1 and CDR2 (germline): SGHRS, YFSETQ. The CDR3 runs 14 residues. Between the trimmed V and J ends, which lost 4 bases and 5 bases, there was a span of 13 bases. Here the CDR3 reads CASSLKNKDNEQFF. The CDR3, as DNA: TGCGCCAGCAGCCTAAAAAACAAGGACAATGAGCAGTTCTTC. Full variable domain (rest looked up from reference TRBV5-1 and TRBJ2-1): KAGVTQTPRYLIKTRGQQVTLSCSPISGHRSVSWYQQTPGQGLQFLFEYFSETQRNKGNFPGRFSGRQFSNSRSEMNVSTLELGDSALYLCASSLKNKDNEQFFGPGTRLTVL.

As for this clone: Other DNA sequences in the sample encode the same CDR3. The chain is built from TRBV9 and TRBJ2-5, with 9 bases identical to TRBD1. The V segment lost 2 bases and the J segment 2 bases; nucleotides outside the gene matches: 1. CDR1 is SGDLS, CDR2 YYNGEE, per germline. This CDR3 has 14 amino acids. CDR3: CASSVGTGQETQYF. CDR3 DNA: TGTGCCAGCAGCGTCGGGACAGGGCAAGAGACCCAGTACTTC. The full variable domain, in which reference TRBV9 and TRBJ2-5 provide the parts outside the CDR3, is DSGVTQTPKHLITATGQRVTLRCSPRSGDLSVYWYQQSLDQGLQFLIQYYNGEERAKGNILERFSAQQFPDLHSELNLSSLELGDSALYFCASSVGTGQETQYFGPGTRLLVL.

DNA for the CDR3: TGTGCCAGCAGTTACGCAGCGGGGGGGAGCACAGATACGCAGTATTTT. It encodes CASSYAAGGSTDTQYF. J is TRBJ2-3 and V is TRBV6-5; 10 bases fit TRBD2. Germline V gives CDR1 MNHEY, CDR2 SVGAGI. The junction had 2 bases not matched to a gene; V was cut back by 2 bases and J by 0 bases. The CDR3 loop spans 16 amino acids.

Only one count was recorded for this clone. The J gene is TRBJ2-1, the V gene TRBV6-1; D ambiguous. The CDR3 totals 11 residues. Germline V lookup: CDR1 MNHNS, CDR2 SASEGT. Deletions cut 6 bases from V and 7 bases from J, with 7 bases between. The CDR3 is CASSLNNEQFF. The CDR3 DNA is TGTGCCAGCAGCCTAAATAATGAGCAGTTCTTC.

The chain recombines TRBV30 with TRBJ1-2, with D perhaps TRBD1 (5 bases). From germline, CDR1 is GTSNPN and CDR2 SVGIG (reference sequence). This CDR3 is built from 13 residues. The V end was cut by 2 bases, the J end by 8 bases, with 15 bases between. The CDR3 DNA sequence: TGTGCCTGGAGTCCTACCGGGACCAAAGGCTACACCTTC. It encodes CAWSPTGTKGYTF.

This clone has only one observation. The chain uses TRBV5-1 and TRBJ2-1; D possibly uses TRBD1 or TRBD2 (6 bases each). V was shortened by 0 bases and J by 0 bases, with 10 bases between the two germline ends. This CDR3 comprises 16 residues. CDR1 and CDR2 (germline): SGHRS, YFSETQ. The CDR3 DNA sequence: TGCGCCAGCAGCTTGGAAGGGGGGCCCTCCTACAATGAGCAGTTCTTC. This translates into CASSLEGGPSYNEQFF.

This chain joins TRBV6-4 and TRBJ1-5; unclear D gene. V was trimmed by 5 bases and J by 2 bases, leaving 13 bases between them. CDR3 size: 15 residues. CDR1 MRHNA and CDR2 SNTAGT come from the germline V gene. Here the CDR3 reads CASSREAGGNQPQHF. The CDR3 nucleotides read TGTGCCAGCAGTAGAGAGGCAGGCGGCAATCAGCCCCAGCATTTT.

This sequence joins TRBV4-1 and TRBJ1-5; tentative D call: TRBD1 (6 bases). The CDR3 is 15 residues long. The germline gives CDR1 MGHRA, CDR2 YSYEKL. Trimming pared 6 bases from V and 1 base from J, leaving 13 bases between. CDR3 in amino acids: CASSLAGQSNQPQHF. In DNA form, the CDR3 reads TGCGCCAGCAGTCTTGCCGGACAGAGCAATCAGCCCCAGCATTTT.

This clone showed up just once. V and J are TRBV9 and TRBJ2-2; 10 nucleotides agree with TRBD1. This CDR3 is built from 17 residues. Germline CDR1 SGDLS, CDR2 YYNGEE. V was pared by 5 bases and J by 4 bases, with 11 bases of the junction left unmatched. CDR3 nucleotide sequence: TGTGCCAGCAGTTCTTTCGACAGGGGGCATAGCACCGGGGAGCTGTTTTTT. Protein sequence: CASSSFDRGHSTGELFF.

The chain joins TRBV5-1 to TRBJ1-1; the D gene is possibly TRBD1 (5 bases). Germline CDR1 reads SGHRS; CDR2 reads YFSETQ. V was shortened by 2 bases and J by 4 bases, with 12 bases between the two germline ends. The CDR3 has 14 amino acids. The CDR3 region is CASSFVGGSTEAFF. The CDR3 DNA reads TGCGCCAGCAGCTTCGTCGGGGGGAGCACTGAAGCTTTCTTT.

The chain employs TRBV6-1 and TRBJ2-7, with D unclear. This CDR3 has 11 amino acids. Germline loops: CDR1 MNHNS, CDR2 SASEGT. Deletions cut 7 bases from V and 7 bases from J, with 11 bases between. The CDR3 reads CASTDLREQYF. CDR3 nucleotides: TGTGCCAGCACTGACCTTCGTGAGCAGTACTTC.

Comments on this clone: Other nucleotide sequences in the sample specify the same CDR3. The genes are TRBV27 and TRBJ2-1; the match to TRBD2 covers 8 bases. The CDR3 spans 15 residues. From germline, CDR1 is MNHEY and CDR2 SMNVEV (reference sequence). V lost 7 bases and J lost 0; bases outside the gene matches: 5. The CDR3 loop is CASTRSGSSYNEQFF. In DNA, the CDR3 is TGTGCCAGCACTAGAAGCGGGAGCTCCTACAATGAGCAGTTCTTC.

This clone has only a few counts. Other DNA sequences in this sample translate to the same CDR3. This chain connects TRBV5-1 to TRBJ2-5; D might be TRBD1 (5 bases). The CDR3 loop spans 13 amino acids. V was trimmed by 0 bases and J by 4 bases, leaving 7 bases between them. CDR1 is SGHRS, CDR2 YFSETQ, per germline. The CDR3 DNA reads TGCGCCAGCAGCTTGGAAGGGGCAGAGACCCAGTACTTC. As protein: CASSLEGAETQYF. Full variable domain (missing parts from reference TRBV5-1 and TRBJ2-5): KAGVTQTPRYLIKTRGQQVTLSCSPISGHRSVSWYQQTPGQGLQFLFEYFSETQRNKGNFPGRFSGRQFSNSRSEMNVSTLELGDSALYLCASSLEGAETQYFGPGTRLLVL.

This chain joins TRBV10-3 and TRBJ1-6; D unclear. CDR1 is ENHRY, CDR2 SYGVKD, per germline. Trimming removed 3 bases at V and 7 bases at J, with 7 bases between. This CDR3 has 13 amino acids. In DNA, the CDR3 is TGTGCCATCAGTGAAATGAAGAATTCACCCCTCCACTTT. This sequence encodes CAISEMKNSPLHF.

J is TRBJ1-3 and V is TRBV5-3; D may be TRBD1 (6 bases). TRBV5-3 counts as an open reading frame of uncertain function. V was pared by 3 bases and J by 4 bases, with 8 bases between. The CDR3 runs to 13 residues. The CDR3 nucleotides are TGTGCCAGAAGCTACAGGGCCGGAAACACCATATATTTT. It is translated as CARSYRAGNTIYF.

The chain is built from TRBV5-1 and TRBJ2-7; 8 nucleotides match TRBD2. The junction had 16 bases not matched to a gene; V was cut back by 8 bases and J by 6 bases. The CDR3 runs to 15 residues. Germline CDR1 and CDR2: SGHRS and YFSETQ. CDR3 region: CASSLFGGALVEQYF. The CDR3 bases are TGCGCCAGTAGCCTTTTCGGGGGGGCCCTCGTCGAGCAGTACTTC.

The rearrangement joins TRBV2 to TRBJ1-1, with 7 bases fitting TRBD1. V shed 7 bases and J 3 bases; nucleotides not matched to a gene: 5. The CDR3 consists of 13 residues. From germline, CDR1 is SNHLY and CDR2 FYNNEI. CDR3 sequence: CASILQGDTEAFF. Here the CDR3 DNA reads TGTGCCAGCATCCTTCAGGGGGACACTGAAGCTTTCTTT.

The chain links TRBV5-1 to TRBJ2-1; 8 bases map to TRBD2. The V gene end was trimmed by 4 bases and the J gene end by 3 bases; junction bases not matched to a gene: 3. Germline V CDR1 and CDR2: SGHRS, YFSETQ. CDR3 length equals 14 residues. CDR3 loop: CASSATSDYNEQFF. The CDR3 DNA reads as TGCGCCAGCAGCGCGACTAGCGACTACAATGAGCAGTTCTTC.

The CDR3 is CASSRPPYEQYF. DNA for the CDR3: TGTGCCAGCAGCCGGCCCCCCTACGAGCAGTACTTC. This chain joins TRBV5-5 and TRBJ2-7; D not resolved. CDR1 SGHKS and CDR2 YYEKEE come from the germline V gene (reference sequence). With 4 bases removed from V and 2 bases from J, the gap between germline ends came to 7 bases. This CDR3 is built from 12 residues.

The chain uses TRBV10-3 and TRBJ2-2, with no clear D. Germline V gene sequence: CDR1 ENHRY, CDR2 SYGVKD. The length of the CDR3 is 15 residues. Deletions cut 4 bases from V and 0 bases from J, with 9 bases between. The CDR3 region has the DNA TGTGCCATCAGTGTCGGCGGCTCGAACACCGGGGAGCTGTTTTTT. It is translated as CAISVGGSNTGELFF.

Turning to this clone: One end of the junction does not line up with germline, which may come from a read error. The chain recombines TRBV6-1 with TRBJ2-7; D is unresolved. Germline V lookup: CDR1 MNHNS, CDR2 SASEGT. The CDR3 covers 11 residues. The CDR3 region has the DNA TGTGCCAGCAGTGAAGGTTACGGGCAGTACTTC. Translated: CASSEGYGQYF.

The chain combines TRBV5-4 with TRBJ2-5; D remains ambiguous. The length of the CDR3 is 10 residues. CDR1 is SGHNT, CDR2 YYREEE, per germline (reference sequence). Trimming shortened V by 5 bases and J by 9 bases, and 8 bases separated the two germline ends. CDR3 region: CASRPPAQYF. CDR3 nucleotides: TGTGCCAGCAGGCCGCCCGCCCAGTACTTC.